The source of this T cell receptor (beta chain) is a study of blood T cell repertoires in COVID-19. Overall study: Spain, Italy and the United States supplied samples that represented acute and convalescent COVID-19.

This CDR3 is built from 13 residues. Germline V gene lookup returns CDR1 SNHLY and CDR2 FYNNEI. Regarding this clone: At one end, the junction sequence differs from germline, possibly due to a read error.

Clones were sequenced by immunoSEQ multiplex PCR, and TCRdb holds only the in-frame ones, with some missing. The profile shows about 200,000 clones, about 80% of them singletons. The rearrangement uses TRBV2 and TRBJ2-3; TRBD2 matches 7 bases. This clonotype originated in a woman aged 40 to 55 with active or convalescent COVID-19. The sample consisted of peripheral blood. The CDR3 is CASSEGLVDTQYF. The DNA of the CDR3 is TGTGCCAGCAGCGAAGGACTAGTAGATACGCAGTATTTT.